This T cell receptor (beta chain) was captured by sequencing in a study of OX40 agonist ivuxolimab in advanced cancers. Overall study findings and caveats: Expanded peripheral T cells had an undetermined antigen specificity. CD4+ and CD8+ blood T cells expanded clonally by week 6 at 0.1 to 3.0 mg/kg. Mean expanded clone counts were higher in CD8+ than CD4+ T cells.

Produced via immunoSEQ multiplex PCR; TCRdb's table is partial and in-frame only. The sample includes approximately 58,000 clones, around nine tenths of them seen just once. As concerns this clone: What it recognizes is unknown.

The V end lost 4 bases, the J end lost 3 bases, and 13 bases lay between the germline ends. The CDR3 runs 14 residues. In germline, CDR1 is LNHDA, CDR2 SQIVND (reference sequence). The source was CD4+ or CD8+ T cells sorted from blood, collected in a trial of the OX40 agonist ivuxolimab. The V call is TRBV19, the J call TRBJ2-7, with D maybe TRBD2 (5 bases). The clonotype was recovered from an adult with an advanced solid tumor such as melanoma, head and neck, liver or kidney cancer. This CDR3 is CASSSPGKLYEQYF. The CDR3 DNA reads as TGTGCCAGTAGTAGTCCGGGGAAACTCTACGAGCAGTACTTC. The variable domain in full, with the rest retrieved from reference TRBV19 and TRBJ2-7, is DGGITQSPKYLFRKEGQNVTLSCEQNLNHDAMYWYRQDPGQGLRLIYYSQIVNDFQKGDIAEGYSVSREKKESFPLTVTSAQKNPTAFYLCASSSPGKLYEQYFGPGTRLTVT.